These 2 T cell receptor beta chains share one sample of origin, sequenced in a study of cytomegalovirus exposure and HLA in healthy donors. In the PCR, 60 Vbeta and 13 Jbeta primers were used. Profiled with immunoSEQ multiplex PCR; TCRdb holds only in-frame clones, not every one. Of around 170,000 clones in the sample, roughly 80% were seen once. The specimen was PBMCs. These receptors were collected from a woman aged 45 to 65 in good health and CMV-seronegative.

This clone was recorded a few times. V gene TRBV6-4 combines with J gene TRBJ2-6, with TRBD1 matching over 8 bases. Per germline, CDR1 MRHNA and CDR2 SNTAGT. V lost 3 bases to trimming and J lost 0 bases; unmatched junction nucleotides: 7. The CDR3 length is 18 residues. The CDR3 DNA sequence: TGTGCCAGCAGTGAGACGGACAGGGACCTCTCTGGGGCCAACGTCCTGACTTTC. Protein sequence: CASSETDRDLSGANVLTF.

CDR3 loop: CASSFSGRVRDTQYF. As DNA, the CDR3 is TGTGCCAGCAGCTTTAGCGGGAGGGTCCGCGATACGCAGTATTTT. The rearrangement uses TRBV11-2 and TRBJ2-3; 11 bases are a match to TRBD2. The CDR3 consists of 15 residues. Germline loops: CDR1 SGHAT, CDR2 FQNNGV. V trimming: 3 bases; J trimming: 6 bases; junction bases outside the gene matches: 5.